The next 16 T cell receptor beta chains were all read from a single sample in a study of CD8+ T cells in alopecia areata. Following RNA extraction, reverse transcription yielded cDNA that acted as the sequencing template. Some clones are missing from TCRdb's copy, which holds only in-frame ones; the method was immunoSEQ multiplex PCR. Of hundreds of thousands of clones listed, about three fifths are singletons. The sample's treatment: oral pan-JAK inhibitor, 5-10 mg twice daily. The source was CD4+ T cells sorted from blood, collected between weeks 51 and 52, from a patient treated with tofacitinib. All receptors come from a human donor with alopecia areata.

This clone was seen a few times. The genes are TRBV5-6 and TRBJ1-1; weak D call: TRBD1 (6 bases). The CDR3 length is 13 residues. Germline V gives CDR1 SGHDT, CDR2 YYEEEE. V lost 4 bases, J lost 1 base, and 8 bases lay in between. In nucleotides, the CDR3 is TGTGCCAGCAGCCGGGGGCCGAACACTGAAGCTTTCTTT. It translates to CASSRGPNTEAFF.

The sample holds many counts of this clone. This sequence joins TRBV4-1 and TRBJ2-7; 9 nucleotides agree with TRBD2. J gave up 10 bases and V 4 bases, and 8 bases lay outside the gene matches. CDR3 size: 13 residues. Germline V gene data show CDR1 as MGHRA and CDR2 as YSYEKL. For the CDR3, the DNA is TGCGCCAGCAGCCCGGCGGGGGGGCTCGGACAGTACTTC. It codes for CASSPAGGLGQYF.

This clone occurred a few times. This chain links TRBV2 with TRBJ1-2; 9 bases match TRBD1. The J segment lost 4 bases and the V segment lost 7 bases, leaving 7 bases of the junction unmatched. Germline CDR1 reads SNHLY; CDR2 reads FYNNEI. CDR3 length equals 14 residues. The CDR3: CASIRTGEAYGYTF. The CDR3 DNA follows: TGTGCCAGCATACGGACAGGGGAAGCCTATGGCTACACCTTC.

The J gene is TRBJ1-2, the V gene TRBV6-5; 9 positions agree with TRBD1. V shed 7 bases and J 4 bases; nucleotides not matched to a gene: 7. Germline V gene lookup returns CDR1 MNHEY and CDR2 SVGAGI. The CDR3 loop spans 14 amino acids. CDR3 nucleotides: TGTGCCAGCATTGGGACAGGGTTGAGCTATGGCTACACCTTC. Its protein product is CASIGTGLSYGYTF.

J is TRBJ1-4 and V is TRBV5-5; D is undetermined. Looked up from germline, CDR1 is SGHKS and CDR2 is YYEKEE (reference sequence). The CDR3 runs 15 residues. Trimming removed 3 bases at V and 3 bases at J, with 12 bases between. The CDR3 nucleotides read TGTGCCAGCAGCTCCCTGGCGGGTGCTAATGAAAAACTGTTTTTT. Encoded protein: CASSSLAGANEKLFF. The full variable domain, its missing parts supplied by reference TRBV5-5 and TRBJ1-4, is DAGVTQSPTHLIKTRGQQVTLRCSPISGHKSVSWYQQVLGQGPQFIFQYYEKEERGRGNFPDRFSARQFPNYSSELNVNALLLGDSALYLCASSSLAGANEKLFFGSGTQLSVL.

This chain joins TRBV9 and TRBJ1-1, with D uncertain. The CDR3 has 14 amino acids. The V gene lost 0 bases and the J gene lost 10 bases, with 16 bases spanning the gap. Germline lookup yields CDR1 SGDLS and CDR2 YYNGEE. In nucleotides, the CDR3 is TGTGCCAGCAGCGTAGGATCCGCGGCAGGTACAGCTTTCTTT. This translates into CASSVGSAAGTAFF.

Turning to this clone: This sample includes further DNA sequences coding for the same CDR3. The chain employs TRBV30 and TRBJ1-1; tentatively, D is TRBD1 (5 bases). Germline CDR1 and CDR2: GTSNPN and SVGIG (reference sequence). V lost 3 bases and J lost 0, with 8 bases in between. This CDR3 has 13 residues. This CDR3 reads CAWSRDMNTEAFF. CDR3 coding DNA: TGTGCCTGGAGCAGGGATATGAACACTGAAGCTTTCTTT.

The chain uses TRBV30 and TRBJ1-4; TRBD1 aligns across 7 bases. The ends lost 2 bases at V and 4 bases at J; junction bases unmatched: 4. CDR1 and CDR2 (germline): GTSNPN, SVGIG (reference sequence). The CDR3 loop spans 14 amino acids. CDR3 in DNA: TGTGCCTGGAGTCCGGGACAGAATAATGAAAAACTGTTTTTT. Protein sequence: CAWSPGQNNEKLFF.

This clone was counted once. The V and J genes are TRBV4-1 and TRBJ2-1; no clear D. The CDR3 has 13 amino acids. Germline-derived CDR1 and CDR2 are MGHRA and YSYEKL. V lost 0 bases, J lost 7 bases, and 7 bases lay in between. CDR3 nucleotide sequence: TGCGCCAGCAGCCAAGAAGGGCTGAATGAGCAGTTCTTC. This translates into CASSQEGLNEQFF.

The chain uses TRBV27 and TRBJ2-5, with 11 nucleotides matching TRBD2. This CDR3 contains 15 residues. The V segment lost 6 bases and the J segment 2 bases; nucleotides outside the gene matches: 5. Germline values: CDR1 MNHEY, CDR2 SMNVEV (reference sequence). The CDR3 DNA reads TGTGCCAGCAGGGGACTAGCGGCAACGCAAGAGACCCAGTACTTC. Translating gives CASRGLAATQETQYF.

This clone was seen only a few times. The V call is TRBV29-1, the J call TRBJ2-2; possible D gene TRBD2, 5 bases. The V gene's germline CDR1 is SQVTM and CDR2 ANQGSEA. V was pared by 2 bases and J by 5 bases, with 6 bases between. The CDR3 length is 12 residues. The CDR3 loop reads CSVERDTGELFF. The CDR3 coding sequence is TGCAGCGTTGAACGGGATACCGGGGAGCTGTTTTTT.

The gene calls are TRBV2 and TRBJ2-3; TRBD2 is a possible D gene (5 bases). Deletions cut 7 bases from V and 4 bases from J, with 9 bases between. CDR1 SNHLY and CDR2 FYNNEI come from the germline V gene. This CDR3 spans 12 amino acids. CDR3 residues: CASKEDSDTQYF. CDR3 in DNA: TGTGCCAGCAAGGAGGATTCAGATACGCAGTATTTT. The variable domain in full, with the rest retrieved from reference TRBV2 and TRBJ2-3, is EPEVTQTPSHQVTQMGQEVILRCVPISNHLYFYWYRQILGQKVEFLVSFYNNEISEKSEIFDDQFSVERPDGSNFTLKIRSTKLEDSAMYFCASKEDSDTQYFGPGTRLTVL.

This clone was seen only a few times. The chain carries TRBV2 and TRBJ1-4; D may be TRBD1 (5 bases). The CDR3 sequence is 14 residues long. V was cut by 6 bases and J by 1 base, with 9 bases left in between. Germline V gene sequence: CDR1 SNHLY, CDR2 FYNNEI. The CDR3 spells CASRPDRTNEKLFF. In DNA form, the CDR3 reads TGTGCCAGCAGGCCAGACAGAACTAATGAAAAACTGTTTTTT.

This clone was seen more than once but under ten times. The rearrangement links TRBV30 to TRBJ2-2; D may be TRBD2 (5 bases). Germline CDR1 is GTSNPN and CDR2 is SVGIG (reference sequence). V dropped 3 bases and J dropped 6 bases, with 5 bases sitting between them. This CDR3 comprises 11 residues. CDR3 residues: CAWRRAGELFF. The CDR3 DNA reads TGTGCCTGGAGGAGGGCCGGGGAGCTGTTTTTT.

V usage is TRBV30 and J usage is TRBJ1-5, with 9 bases lining up with TRBD1. Unmatched junction bases numbered 5, after V lost 6 bases and J lost 5 bases. The CDR3 is 13 amino acids. The germline CDR1 and CDR2 sequences are GTSNPN and SVGIG (reference sequence). CDR3 residues: CACGTGIYQPQHF. Here the CDR3 DNA reads TGTGCCTGCGGGACAGGGATATATCAGCCCCAGCATTTT.

V is TRBV5-4 and J is TRBJ2-3; tentatively, D is TRBD1 (6 bases). The V gene's germline CDR1 is SGHNT and CDR2 YYREEE (reference sequence). The CDR3 loop spans 13 amino acids. V lost 6 bases and J lost 7, with 15 bases in between. Here the CDR3 DNA reads TGTGCCAGCAAGCAAACAGGGAAGAATACGCAGTATTTT. Its protein is CASKQTGKNTQYF.